One sample yielded the 27 T cell receptor beta chains listed below, sequenced in a study of blood T cell repertoires in COVID-19. The data were produced by immunoSEQ multiplex PCR, yet TCRdb's version contains in-frame clones alone and is incomplete. In the table there are 150,000 to 200,000 clones, roughly 86% of which are singletons. Sequencing was done on a sample of peripheral blood. Receptors originate from a man aged 18 to 29 with acute or convalescent COVID-19.

The chain has TRBV30 and TRBJ1-2, with 11 bases that match TRBD1. The V segment lost 7 bases and the J segment 8 bases; nucleotides outside the gene matches: 9. CDR3 length: 13 amino acids. Germline V lookup: CDR1 GTSNPN, CDR2 SVGIG (reference sequence). The CDR3 region has the DNA TGTGCCTCCTCTGGGACAGGGGGTAGAGGCTACACCTTC. Amino acid sequence: CASSGTGGRGYTF.

This rearrangement joins TRBV21-1 to TRBJ1-1; the listed D gene, TRBD1, was not tested against the DNA. TRBV21-1 is a known pseudogene. This CDR3 region has 18 residues. The chain's CDR3 is CASSTPPARGLMNTEAFF. The DNA for the CDR3 is TGTGCCAGCAGCACCCCCCCGGCCAGGGGTTTAATGAACACTGAAGCTTTCTTT.

The chain couples TRBV4-1 to TRBJ2-1; 9 bases line up with TRBD2. Looked up from germline, CDR1 is MGHRA and CDR2 is YSYEKL. V gave up 3 bases and J gave up 4 bases; unmatched junction bases: 16. This CDR3 has 19 residues. CDR3 protein: CASSQERLAGTLPYNEQFF. CDR3 DNA: TGCGCCAGCAGCCAGGAGCGGCTAGCGGGGACCCTCCCATACAATGAGCAGTTCTTC.

V gene TRBV7-9 combines with J gene TRBJ2-5, with 7 bases aligning to TRBD1. V lost 5 bases to trimming and J lost 1 base; unmatched junction nucleotides: 10. Germline lookup yields CDR1 SEHNR and CDR2 FQNEAQ (reference sequence). CDR3 length: 16 amino acids. CDR3 nucleotides: TGTGCCAGCAGCCGAATTGTGGCAGGGGGCCAAGAGACCCAGTACTTC. This encodes CASSRIVAGGQETQYF.

The chain recombines TRBV30 with TRBJ1-1; D might be TRBD1 (6 bases). The CDR3 extends over 13 amino acids. V gave up 8 bases and J gave up 5 bases, with 18 bases separating them. The germline V gene encodes CDR1 GTSNPN and CDR2 SVGIG (reference sequence). The CDR3 DNA is TGTGCCGGAGGGCGGGGGCGGTGGACTGAAGCTTTCTTT. This translates into CAGGRGRWTEAFF. The full variable domain, rest sourced from reference TRBV30 and TRBJ1-1, is SQTIHQWPATLVQPVGSPLSLECTVEGTSNPNLYWYRQAAGRGLQLLFYSVGIGQISSEVPQNLSASRPQDRQFILSSKKLLLSDSGFYLCAGGRGRWTEAFFGQGTRLTVV.

This chain connects TRBV11-1 to TRBJ1-6; TRBD1 agrees at 7 bases. CDR3 length: 14 amino acids. The germline V gene encodes CDR1 SGHAT and CDR2 FQDESV (reference sequence). After removal of 5 bases from V and 7 bases from J, the junction contained 5 bases not matched to a gene. The CDR3 DNA sequence: TGTGCCAGCAGCATGGGACAGCTGAATTCACCCCTCCACTTT. Protein: CASSMGQLNSPLHF.

The chain carries TRBV6-2 or TRBV6-3 and TRBJ2-3; 7 bases fit TRBD2. V dropped 0 bases and J dropped 1; count of bases not matched to a gene: 7. The germline V gene encodes CDR1 MNHEY and CDR2 SVGEGT. The CDR3 runs to 17 residues. The CDR3 nucleotides read TGTGCCAGCAGTTACTCCTCTAGCGGACTCCGCACAGATACGCAGTATTTT. The encoded protein is CASSYSSSGLRTDTQYF.

This clone occurred a few times. The rearrangement uses TRBV6-5 and TRBJ1-2, with a possible D match to TRBD1 (6 bases). The CDR3 has 13 residues. CDR1 and CDR2 (germline): MNHEY, SVGAGI. V was clipped by 8 bases and J by 6 bases, with 16 bases between them. CDR3 nucleotide sequence: TGTGCCAGCTTCGGGGGGCGGTGGGATGGCTACACCTTC. This sequence encodes CASFGGRWDGYTF.

The genes are TRBV5-1 and TRBJ2-7; D gene ambiguous. The CDR3 totals 14 residues. The V end lost 5 bases, the J end lost 0 bases, and 12 bases lay between the germline ends. CDR1 is SGHRS and CDR2 is YFSETQ in the germline V gene. CDR3 residues: CASSHELRSYEQYV. DNA for the CDR3: TGCGCCAGCAGTCACGAACTTCGCTCCTACGAGCAGTACGTC.

The chain carries TRBV5-4 and TRBJ1-2, with TRBD1 as a possible D gene (5 bases). V was trimmed by 0 bases and J by 5 bases, leaving 8 bases between them. Germline CDR1 and CDR2: SGHNT and YYREEE (reference sequence). The CDR3 is 13 amino acids. CDR3 loop: CASSLGQLYGYTF. CDR3 DNA: TGTGCCAGCAGCTTGGGACAGCTGTATGGCTACACCTTC.

This clone was counted once. V gene TRBV28 combines with J gene TRBJ1-3; D gene ambiguous. The CDR3 covers 12 residues. Trimming removed 7 bases from V and 4 bases from J, with 8 bases in between. The germline gives CDR1 MDHEN, CDR2 SYDVKM. The CDR3 region has the DNA TGTGCCAGCACCACGAGGGGAAACACCATATATTTT. This codes for CASTTRGNTIYF.

This rearrangement joins TRBV7-8 to TRBJ2-2, with TRBD2 identical over 7 bases. J was trimmed by 1 base and V by 3 bases; bases with no gene match: 2. The CDR3 loop spans 15 amino acids. The germline gives CDR1 SGHVS, CDR2 FQNEAQ. CDR3 coding DNA: TGTGCCAGCAGCTTGGTAGCGGGGAACACCGGGGAGCTGTTTTTT. Residues: CASSLVAGNTGELFF.

The chain combines TRBV3-1 (or the pseudogene TRBV3-2) with TRBJ2-2; D possibly corresponds to TRBD1 (6 bases). This CDR3 contains 15 residues. Trimming pared 3 bases from V and 4 bases from J, leaving 12 bases between. Germline CDR1 reads LGHDT; CDR2 reads YNNKEL (reference sequence). The CDR3 sequence is CASSHLGQFTGELFF. In DNA form, the CDR3 reads TGTGCCAGCAGCCATCTCGGACAGTTCACCGGGGAGCTGTTTTTT.

The V and J genes are TRBV9 and TRBJ2-7; 13 nucleotides agree with TRBD2. After removal of 2 bases from V and 3 bases from J, the junction contained 2 bases not matched to a gene. There are 15 residues in the CDR3. Germline V gene data show CDR1 as SGDLS and CDR2 as YYNGEE. The chain's CDR3 is CASSVGTSGVYEQYF. In DNA, the CDR3 is TGTGCCAGCAGCGTGGGGACTAGCGGGGTCTACGAGCAGTACTTC.

In DNA, the CDR3 is TGTGCCAGCAGCCCGAGGTATTTTACAGGGGGCGCGGATGAGCAGTTCTTC. Protein sequence: CASSPRYFTGGADEQFF. The chain has TRBV9 and TRBJ2-1; TRBD1 matches 9 bases. This CDR3 region has 17 residues. V was pared by 4 bases and J by 8 bases, with 16 bases of the junction left unmatched. Germline V lookup: CDR1 SGDLS, CDR2 YYNGEE.

The V and J genes are TRBV28 and TRBJ2-3; weak D call: TRBD1 (6 bases). The CDR3 has 13 residues. The germline CDR1 and CDR2 sequences are MDHEN and SYDVKM. The ends were cut back, 7 bases at V and 5 bases at J, with 13 bases in the middle. As DNA, the CDR3 is TGTGCCAGCACCAGGGGCCAACGAGATACGCAGTATTTT. Translated, it gives CASTRGQRDTQYF.

This clone was seen a single time. The chain uses TRBV30 and TRBJ1-2; no firm D call. The CDR3 loop spans 15 amino acids. Trimming removed 2 bases from V and 0 bases from J, with 13 bases in between. Germline V gives CDR1 GTSNPN, CDR2 SVGIG (reference sequence). CDR3 in amino acids: CAWSIRPGANYGYTF. For the CDR3, the DNA is TGTGCCTGGAGTATTAGGCCGGGAGCTAACTATGGCTACACCTTC.

The chain links TRBV4-1 to TRBJ2-7, with TRBD2 matching over 8 bases. Trimming removed 1 base from V and 3 bases from J; junction bases left unmatched: 5. The CDR3 consists of 15 residues. From germline, CDR1 is MGHRA and CDR2 YSYEKL. In nucleotides, the CDR3 is TGCGCCAGCAGCCAAGTGACTAGCGAATACTACGAGCAGTACTTC. Translation: CASSQVTSEYYEQYF.

The gene calls are TRBV19 and TRBJ1-5; D uncertain. The CDR3 sequence is 13 residues long. The V gene lost 4 bases and the J gene lost 0 bases, with 4 bases spanning the gap. Germline V gene sequence: CDR1 LNHDA, CDR2 SQIVND (reference sequence). Here the CDR3 reads CASSSRSNQPQHF. The DNA for the CDR3 is TGTGCCAGTAGTAGTCGTAGCAATCAGCCCCAGCATTTT.

The J gene is TRBJ2-1, the V gene TRBV7-6, with 9 bases identical to TRBD1. Per the germline V gene, CDR1 is SGHVS and CDR2 is FNYEAQ. V lost 6 bases and J lost 8; bases outside the gene matches: 11. CDR3 length: 15 amino acids. The CDR3 DNA is TGTGCCAGCAGTTTTGGACAGGGGATACGTCATGAGCAGTTCTTC. Protein: CASSFGQGIRHEQFF. Full variable domain (remainder filled in from reference TRBV7-6 and TRBJ2-1): GAGVSQSPRYKVTKRGQDVALRCDPISGHVSLYWYRQALGQGPEFLTYFNYEAQQDKSGLPNDRFSAERPEGSISTLTIQRTEQRDSAMYRCASSFGQGIRHEQFFGPGTRLTVL.

This rearrangement joins TRBV27 to TRBJ2-1, with a tentative D call TRBD1 (6 bases). Germline V gives CDR1 MNHEY, CDR2 SMNVEV (reference sequence). The CDR3 is 17 residues long. V dropped 5 bases and J dropped 0 bases, with 17 bases sitting between them. The CDR3 DNA follows: TGTGCCAGCAGTACCAACAGGGATCGTGGCTCCTACAATGAGCAGTTCTTC. Translated, it gives CASSTNRDRGSYNEQFF.

The chain recombines TRBV27 with TRBJ1-1; D might be TRBD1 (6 bases). The V and J ends lost 7 bases and 4 bases respectively, with 13 bases between them. This CDR3 has 13 amino acids. Germline V gene sequence: CDR1 MNHEY, CDR2 SMNVEV (reference sequence). CDR3 region: CASKTQGSTEAFF. In nucleotides, the CDR3 is TGTGCCAGCAAAACCCAGGGGTCCACTGAAGCTTTCTTT.

This clone was recorded once. This chain connects TRBV5-1 to TRBJ1-4; no reliable D call. V lost 4 bases and J lost 0, with 10 bases in between. Per the germline V gene, CDR1 is SGHRS and CDR2 is YFSETQ. The CDR3 length is 15 residues. CDR3 residues: CASSRVGATNEKLFF. The CDR3 bases are TGCGCCAGCAGCAGGGTCGGGGCAACTAATGAAAAACTGTTTTTT.

This clone has only a few counts. The chain recombines TRBV25-1 with TRBJ2-6; 9 nucleotides match TRBD1. Germline CDR1 reads MGHDK; CDR2 reads SYGVNS. V lost 5 bases to trimming and J lost 4 bases; unmatched junction nucleotides: 9. CDR3 size: 17 residues. The CDR3 region has the DNA TGTGCCAGCAGTAGTCCCGGGACAGGGTCCGGGGCCAACGTCCTGACTTTC. Translated, it gives CASSSPGTGSGANVLTF.

This clone has a handful of counts. The chain joins TRBV7-3 to TRBJ2-1; D unclear. Trimming cost V 4 bases and J 6 bases, with 7 bases left between them. This CDR3 region has 12 residues. Germline CDR1 reads SGHTA; CDR2 reads FQGTGA. The CDR3 here is CASSYSGNEQFF. As DNA, the CDR3 is TGTGCCAGCAGCTACTCCGGCAATGAGCAGTTCTTC.

The chain is built from TRBV3-1 (or the pseudogene TRBV3-2) and TRBJ2-7; D unclear. The ends were cut back, 0 bases at V and 4 bases at J, with 13 bases in the middle. The CDR3 length is 15 residues. The germline gives CDR1 LGHDT, CDR2 YNNKEL (reference sequence). CDR3 loop: CASSQDWAGVYEQYV. DNA of the CDR3: TGTGCCAGCAGCCAAGATTGGGCAGGCGTTTACGAGCAGTACGTC.

The rearrangement joins TRBV6-2 or TRBV6-3 to TRBJ2-7; 10 nucleotides align to TRBD2. The junction had 5 bases not matched to a gene; V was cut back by 6 bases and J by 3 bases. Germline CDR1 MNHEY, CDR2 SVGEGT. This CDR3 spans 14 amino acids. CDR3 sequence: CASSRGLADYEQYF. CDR3 coding DNA: TGTGCCAGCAGCCGAGGACTAGCGGACTACGAGCAGTACTTC.